This passage covers 18 T cell receptor beta chains from one sample sequenced in a study of blood T cell repertoires in COVID-19. Sequencing was performed with immunoSEQ multiplex PCR; in TCRdb, only in-frame clones are kept and a portion is missing. Of roughly 84,000 clones listed, about 80% are singletons. The source material was peripheral blood. Every receptor here comes from a middle-aged woman with active or convalescent COVID-19.

This rearrangement joins TRBV28 to TRBJ2-7; the D gene is possibly TRBD2 (6 bases). The CDR3 runs 13 residues. Trimming left V 4 bases short and J 5 bases short, with 12 bases between. Germline V gene sequence: CDR1 MDHEN, CDR2 SYDVKM. The CDR3 DNA reads TGTGCCAGCAGTTATATCCGGGAGAACGAGCAGTACTTC. This gives the protein CASSYIRENEQYF.

This rearrangement joins TRBV7-2 to TRBJ2-7; 8 bases map to TRBD1. In germline, CDR1 is SGHTA, CDR2 FQGNSA. The CDR3 sequence is 13 residues long. V dropped 3 bases and J dropped 3; count of bases not matched to a gene: 1. The CDR3 DNA reads as TGTGCCAGCAGCTTCGGACAGGGCTACGAGCAGTACTTC. It is translated as CASSFGQGYEQYF.

V usage is TRBV11-3 and J usage is TRBJ2-7; D possibly corresponds to TRBD2 (5 bases). Germline CDR1 reads SGHNT; CDR2 reads YENEEA. The CDR3 runs 17 residues. V was clipped by 2 bases and J by 0 bases, with 17 bases between them. The CDR3 DNA sequence: TGTGCCAGCAGCTTAACGATAACGCGGGCTAGCTCCTACGAGCAGTACTTC. Protein product: CASSLTITRASSYEQYF.

The V call is TRBV11-3, the J call TRBJ2-2; D possibly corresponds to TRBD2 (5 bases). The CDR3 is 18 amino acids. Germline V lookup: CDR1 SGHNT, CDR2 YENEEA. V was pared by 7 bases and J by 1 base, with 22 bases between. This CDR3 is CASKMGALGYGNTGELFF. The CDR3 bases are TGTGCCAGCAAGATGGGAGCGCTTGGCTATGGGAACACCGGGGAGCTGTTTTTT.

This rearrangement joins TRBV20-1 to TRBJ2-2, with 11 nucleotides matching TRBD2. Germline-derived CDR1 and CDR2 are DFQATT and SNEGSKA (reference sequence). J lost 7 bases, V lost 3 bases, and 7 bases had no gene match. This CDR3 is 15 amino acids long. CDR3 bases: TGCAGTGCTAGTAAGGTCACTAGCGGGAGCGGGGAGCTGTTTTTT. Translated, it gives CSASKVTSGSGELFF.

Here the CDR3 reads CASSFVAGGGAKNIQYF. In DNA, the CDR3 is TGTGCCAGCAGCTTTGTAGCGGGAGGGGGCGCCAAAAACATTCAGTACTTC. The J gene is TRBJ2-4, the V gene TRBV7-2; 11 nucleotides line up with TRBD2. The CDR3 is 17 residues long. V gave up 3 bases and J gave up 1 base; unmatched junction bases: 5. CDR1 is SGHTA and CDR2 is FQGNSA in the germline V gene.

The chain joins TRBV28 to TRBJ1-6; maybe TRBD1 (5 bases). CDR1 MDHEN and CDR2 SYDVKM come from the germline V gene. The CDR3 loop spans 16 amino acids. The V and J ends lost 7 bases and 0 bases respectively, with 13 bases between them. The CDR3 protein is CASKAGGSSYNSPLHF. Here the CDR3 DNA reads TGTGCCAGCAAGGCGGGGGGAAGCTCCTATAATTCACCCCTCCACTTT.

This clone showed up just a few times. This sequence joins TRBV10-1 and TRBJ2-7; tentatively, D is TRBD2 (5 bases). Germline CDR1 WNHNN, CDR2 SYGVQD (reference sequence). This CDR3 comprises 13 residues. The ends were cut back, 4 bases at V and 4 bases at J, with 11 bases in the middle. CDR3 amino acids: CASSAAPGYEQYF. DNA for the CDR3: TGCGCCAGCAGTGCGGCGCCGGGGTACGAGCAGTACTTC.

V and J are TRBV6-2 or TRBV6-3 and TRBJ2-1; 8 bases match TRBD1. CDR3 size: 15 residues. V shed 6 bases and J 0 bases; nucleotides not matched to a gene: 4. Looked up from germline, CDR1 is MNHEY and CDR2 is SVGEGT. CDR3 in amino acids: CASSRGLGSYNEQFF. The CDR3 region has the DNA TGTGCCAGCAGCAGGGGGCTAGGCTCCTACAATGAGCAGTTCTTC.

This chain links TRBV29-1 with TRBJ2-7; tentatively, D is TRBD1 (5 bases). The CDR3 contains 12 residues. V was shortened by 3 bases and J by 3 bases, with 9 bases between the two germline ends. Germline lookup yields CDR1 SQVTM and CDR2 ANQGSEA. In DNA, the CDR3 is TGCAGCGTTGAGCGGCAGGGCTACGAGCAGTACTTC. Translating it yields CSVERQGYEQYF.

The chain is built from TRBV7-2 and TRBJ2-7; 9 bases are a match to TRBD2. Germline lookup yields CDR1 SGHTA and CDR2 FQGNSA. Unmatched junction bases numbered 10, after V lost 4 bases and J lost 3 bases. The length of the CDR3 is 16 residues. The CDR3 DNA follows: TGTGCCAGCAGCTCCTCTCCCGCGGGAGGGCTCTACGAGCAGTACTTC. This translates into CASSSSPAGGLYEQYF.

The chain carries TRBV7-9 and TRBJ2-7; 7 bases match TRBD1. CDR3 size: 13 residues. With 5 bases clipped from V and 7 bases from J, the junction kept 8 bases outside the gene matches. Germline lookup yields CDR1 SEHNR and CDR2 FQNEAQ (reference sequence). Here the CDR3 DNA reads TGTGCCAGCAGCACGCGACAGGGACGAGAGCAGTACTTC. Translation gives CASSTRQGREQYF.

This sequence joins TRBV5-5 and TRBJ1-5, with a weak D call TRBD1 (5 bases). This CDR3 has 17 residues. Germline CDR1 and CDR2: SGHKS and YYEKEE (reference sequence). V lost 1 base to trimming and J lost 3 bases, with 17 bases between them. The CDR3 nucleotides are TGTGCCAGCAGCTTGTCTTGGTCCGGGGGTCTCAATCAGCCCCAGCATTTT. Protein: CASSLSWSGGLNQPQHF.

The table lists this clone with a count of one. The chain combines TRBV5-4 with TRBJ2-3; 11 nucleotides align to TRBD2. This CDR3 contains 19 residues. Trimming cost V 4 bases and J 0 bases; bases outside gene matches: 13. Germline V gene sequence: CDR1 SGHNT, CDR2 YYREEE (reference sequence). The CDR3 loop is CASSPASGRMIHSTDTQYF. The CDR3, as DNA: TGTGCCAGCAGCCCCGCTAGCGGGAGGATGATTCATAGCACAGATACGCAGTATTTT. Together with reference TRBV5-4 and TRBJ2-3, the CDR3 gives the full variable domain: ETGVTQSPTHLIKTRGQQVTLRCSSQSGHNTVSWYQQALGQGPQFIFQYYREEENGRGNFPPRFSGLQFPNYSSELNVNALELDDSALYLCASSPASGRMIHSTDTQYFGPGTRLTVL.

The rearrangement uses TRBV7-8 and TRBJ1-2; no clear D gene. The germline V gene encodes CDR1 SGHVS and CDR2 FQNEAQ. V lost 0 bases and J lost 4, with 3 bases in between. The CDR3 is made up of 12 amino acids. The CDR3 region has the DNA TGTGCCAGCAGCTTAGCCAGCTATGGCTACACCTTC. Protein: CASSLASYGYTF.

The rearrangement uses TRBV7-2 and TRBJ2-5; D may be TRBD2 (6 bases). The V end was cut by 5 bases, the J end by 2 bases, with 9 bases between. The CDR3 contains 13 residues. Germline assignment: CDR1 SGHTA and CDR2 FQGNSA. CDR3 protein: CASSRDSQETQYF. The DNA of the CDR3 is TGTGCCAGCAGCCGGGACTCGCAAGAGACCCAGTACTTC.

V usage is TRBV6-5 and J usage is TRBJ1-2, with a weak D call TRBD1 (5 bases). The CDR3 length is 14 residues. V was shortened by 8 bases and J by 3 bases, with 16 bases between the two germline ends. From germline, CDR1 is MNHEY and CDR2 SVGAGI. The DNA for the CDR3 is TGTGCCAGCCAGGTGGGGGGTGTAGACTATGGCTACACCTTC. Protein: CASQVGGVDYGYTF.

DNA for the CDR3: TGTGCCAGCAGCTGGATGACATATTTGGGGGGGTCCTACAATGAGCAGTTCTTC. Translated, it gives CASSWMTYLGGSYNEQFF. This rearrangement joins TRBV7-9 to TRBJ2-1, with 7 bases identical to TRBD2. Germline V lookup: CDR1 SEHNR, CDR2 FQNEAQ (reference sequence). V trimming: 4 bases; J trimming: 1 base; junction bases outside the gene matches: 13. This CDR3 is built from 18 residues.